This T cell receptor (beta chain) was recovered during a study of OX40 agonist ivuxolimab in advanced cancers. The count of this clone is one. This CDR3 is built from 16 residues. Germline CDR1 SGHNT, CDR2 YYREEE (reference sequence). J lost 5 bases, V lost 3 bases, and 9 bases had no gene match. Data came from immunoSEQ multiplex PCR; TCRdb stores just in-frame clones and leaves some out. The sample shows approximately 68,000 clones, about nine tenths of them seen only once. This sequence was found in an adult with an advanced solid tumor such as melanoma, head and neck, liver or kidney cancer. Sequences were derived from CD4+ or CD8+ T cells sorted from blood, sampled in a trial of the OX40 agonist ivuxolimab. The chain carries TRBV5-4 and TRBJ1-2, with 11 bases identical to TRBD1. CDR3 DNA sequence: TGTGCCAGCAGCTCAGATGGACAGGGGGCGCGGTATGGCTACACCTTC. Translation: CASSSDGQGARYGYTF.